This TCR beta chain was found in a study of blood T cell repertoires in COVID-19. For the study at large: Both acute and convalescent COVID-19 samples were obtained from the United States, Italy and Spain.

Authors' analysis steps: Amplification with reference gene primers provided the estimates of nucleated cell counts. Sequenced by immunoSEQ multiplex PCR; TCRdb stores in-frame clones only, minus some. D and trimming were read from the DNA, whereas the V and J calls and clone size are those reported in that table. The repertoire holds under 150,000 clones, with roughly three quarters as singletons. A note on this clone: At the DNA level, this CDR3 is encoded by other sequences in the same sample as well.

The clonotype comes from a middle-aged man with active or convalescent COVID-19. What was sequenced was peripheral blood.

In DNA, the CDR3 is TGTGCCAGTAGCTTAACAGATACGCAGTATTTT. Translating it yields CASSLTDTQYF. This sequence joins TRBV19 and TRBJ2-3; D is undetermined. CDR1 is LNHDA, CDR2 SQIVND, per germline (reference sequence). V lost 6 bases to trimming and J lost 3 bases, with 4 bases between them. There are 11 residues in the CDR3.